Listed here is a single TCR beta chain. This clonotype was seen only once. The target of this receptor is not known. No base-level quality is on record; no much larger clone is a single base apart. One read gives only weak evidence. As encoded in the germline V gene, CDR1 is SGHVS while CDR2 is FNYEAQ. From the cysteine through the phenylalanine, the CDR3 covers 16 amino acids. Here the CDR3 DNA is all that survives: 48 bases in frame from base 1. V lost 1 base and J lost 3 bases; the stretch between them is 16 bases long. RNA was extracted using the RNeasy kit, and 0.5 to 1 microgram was reverse transcribed with random hexamers. The immunoSEQ multiplex PCR assay, covering 54 Vbeta and 13 Jbeta segments, was used to amplify TCR beta CDR3 regions. To correct PCR amplification bias, a synthetic template baseline was used for both primer optimization and computational correction. The original pipeline was this. Reads were annotated to V, D and J genes according to IMGT and were analyzed with immunoSEQ Analyzer, with only productive sequences retained. To calculate clonality, Shannon entropy was normalized by log2 of the number of productive unique sequences and then subtracted from one. Public and private clones were assessed among the 100 most prevalent clones of each patient and control. Clones were defined as Susac-specific when absent from the healthy and MS cohorts, from approximately 970 published viral clones and from other ImmuneACCESS disease sequences. TCRdb redid the processing of the public reads, applying fastp at Q25 and MiXCR, and retained in-frame beta chains. Entries are consolidated by CDR3 protein sequence, retaining the most common genes and DNA. These V and J calls derive from TCRdb rather than the authors' analysis. The sample contains some 80,000 distinct CDR3 sequences, 94% of them found a single time. The ten top clones hold less than 0.3% of the sample.

Peripheral blood CD8+ and CD4+ T cells from healthy donors, Susac syndrome patients and multiple sclerosis patients were profiled by high-throughput TCR beta sequencing. The healthy donors served as controls matched for age and sex. Bulk CD8+ and CD4+ T cells were purified by magnetic negative isolation, whereas CD8+ TEMRA cells were enriched by FACS. Blood was drawn into EDTA tubes, processed within 24 hours, and PBMCs were isolated by density gradient centrifugation. PBMCs intended for TCR sequencing were cryopreserved in liquid nitrogen and were subsequently thawed in a 37 degrees C water bath. A purity of at least 90% was achieved for sorted or isolated CD4+, CD8+ and CD8+ TEMRA cells. This entry is derived from a study of CD8 T cells in Susac syndrome (dated by TCRdb to the late 2010s). For the study in its entirety: Whether CD8+ T cell activation and differentiation in Susac syndrome was antigen driven was tested using repertoire sequencing. The clonality of the CD8+ T cell repertoire was compared across approximately 11 healthy donors, around 14 Susac syndrome patients and 15 multiple sclerosis patients. Overall study outcomes, separate from this receptor: The number of individuals in the TCR sequencing and HLA analysis was acknowledged as relatively small.

This clonotype was sampled from a human donor in good health. Sequenced: CD8+ T cells from PBMCs. This chain is built from TRBV7-6 and TRBJ2-7, with the D call perhaps TRBD1 or TRBD2, each one matching 6 bases. The CDR3 here reads CASSLVGGGQFYEQYF. The sequence in DNA is TGTGCCAGCAGCTTAGTGGGGGGAGGACAGTTCTACGAGCAGTACTTC.